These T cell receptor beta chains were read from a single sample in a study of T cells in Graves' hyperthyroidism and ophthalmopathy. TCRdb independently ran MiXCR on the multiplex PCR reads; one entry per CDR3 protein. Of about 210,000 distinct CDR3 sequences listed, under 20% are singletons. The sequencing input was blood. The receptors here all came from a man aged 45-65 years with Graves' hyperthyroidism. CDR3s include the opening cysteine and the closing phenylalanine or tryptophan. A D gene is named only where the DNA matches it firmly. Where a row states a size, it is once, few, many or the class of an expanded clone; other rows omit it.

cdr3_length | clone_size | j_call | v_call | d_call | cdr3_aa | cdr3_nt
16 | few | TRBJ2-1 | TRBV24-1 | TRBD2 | CATSDLGREPFNEQFF | TGTGCCACCAGTGATTTGGGGCGGGAGCCCTTCAATGAGCAGTTCTTC
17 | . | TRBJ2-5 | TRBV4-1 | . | CASSQDGPGAFQETQYF | TGCGCCAGCAGCCAAGATGGGCCAGGGGCGTTCCAAGAGACCCAGTACTTC
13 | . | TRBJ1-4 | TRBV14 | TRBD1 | CATRGQGGEKLFF | TGTGCCACCAGAGGACAGGGAGGTGAAAAACTGTTTTTT
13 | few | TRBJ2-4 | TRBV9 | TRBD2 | CASSPRDYSIMYF | TGTGCCAGCAGCCCAAGGGACTATAGTATAATGTACTTC
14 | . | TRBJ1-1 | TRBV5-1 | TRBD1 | CASSSSGGDTEAFF | TGCGCCAGCAGCTCGTCAGGGGGTGACACTGAAGCTTTCTTT
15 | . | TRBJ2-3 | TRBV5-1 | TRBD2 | CASSLGLAGRDTQYF | TGCGCCAGCAGCTTGGGACTAGCGGGGAGAGATACGCAGTATTTT
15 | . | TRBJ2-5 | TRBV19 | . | CASKSVTSRLETQYF | TGTGCCAGTAAATCTGTTACCAGCCGCTTAGAGACCCAGTACTTC
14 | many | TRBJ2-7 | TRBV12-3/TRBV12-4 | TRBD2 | CASTRAGLAYEQYF | TGTGCCAGCACCCGAGCGGGACTGGCCTACGAGCAGTACTTC
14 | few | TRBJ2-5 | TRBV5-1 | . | CASSQIGQQETQYF | TGCGCCAGCAGCCAGATTGGACAGCAAGAGACCCAGTACTTC
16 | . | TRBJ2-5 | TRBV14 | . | CASSQDQRGPRETQYF | TGTGCCAGCAGCCAAGATCAGAGGGGACCCAGAGAGACCCAGTACTTC
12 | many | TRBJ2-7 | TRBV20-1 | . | CSALIGDYEQYF | TGCAGTGCCCTAATAGGGGACTACGAGCAGTACTTC
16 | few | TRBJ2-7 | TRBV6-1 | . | CASSLLPGSGVHEQYF | TGTGCCAGCAGTCTACTACCCGGGTCTGGCGTCCACGAGCAGTACTTC
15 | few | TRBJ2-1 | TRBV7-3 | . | CASSPGLSADNEQFF | TGTGCCAGCAGCCCGGGACTCTCGGCAGACAATGAGCAGTTCTTC
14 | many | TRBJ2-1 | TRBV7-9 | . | CASSFRSGVYEQFF | TGTGCCAGCAGCTTCCGGTCAGGGGTCTATGAGCAGTTCTTC
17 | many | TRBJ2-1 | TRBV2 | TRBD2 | CASSDPGRAGVHNEQFF | TGTGCCAGCAGTGATCCCGGGCGAGCGGGAGTTCACAATGAGCAGTTCTTC
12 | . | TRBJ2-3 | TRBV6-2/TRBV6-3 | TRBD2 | CASSSTSGPQYF | TGTGCCAGCAGCTCAACTAGCGGGCCGCAGTATTTT
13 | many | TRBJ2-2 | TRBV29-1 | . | CSVADGEDGELFF | TGCAGCGTTGCCGACGGAGAGGACGGGGAGCTGTTTTTT
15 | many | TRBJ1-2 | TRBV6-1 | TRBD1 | CASRTGTGVNYGYTF | TGTGCCAGCAGGACCGGTACAGGGGTAAACTATGGCTACACCTTC
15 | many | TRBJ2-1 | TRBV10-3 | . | CAISVIAGSGDEQFF | TGTGCCATCAGTGTAATTGCCGGGAGCGGCGATGAGCAGTTCTTC
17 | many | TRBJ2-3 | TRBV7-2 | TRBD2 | CASSLVSSGPPGDTQYF | TGTGCCAGCAGCTTAGTCTCTAGCGGCCCTCCAGGGGATACGCAGTATTTT
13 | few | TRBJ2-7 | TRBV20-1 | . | CSAGRLSSYEQYF | TGCAGTGCTGGCAGACTGAGCTCCTACGAGCAGTACTTC
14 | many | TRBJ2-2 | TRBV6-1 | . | CASSYERNTGELFF | TGTGCCAGCAGTTACGAGCGGAACACCGGGGAGCTGTTTTTT
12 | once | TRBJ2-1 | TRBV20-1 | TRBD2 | CSARRTSAEQFF | TGCAGTGCTAGAAGGACTAGCGCTGAGCAGTTCTTC
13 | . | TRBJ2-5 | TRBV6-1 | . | CASTKPGEETQYF | TGTGCCAGCACCAAACCGGGAGAAGAGACCCAGTACTTC
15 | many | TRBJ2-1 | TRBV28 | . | CASIPDRDDYNEQFF | TGTGCCAGCATCCCGGATAGGGACGATTACAATGAGCAGTTCTTC
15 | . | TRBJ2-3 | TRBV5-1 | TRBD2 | CASTLAGGSTDTQYF | TGCGCCAGCACGCTAGCGGGAGGGAGCACAGATACGCAGTATTTT
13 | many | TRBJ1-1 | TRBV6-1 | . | CASSEGVDTEAFF | TGTGCCAGCAGTGAAGGGGTGGACACTGAAGCTTTCTTT
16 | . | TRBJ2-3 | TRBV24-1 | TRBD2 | CATSFTGAGGGDTQYF | TGTGCCACCTCCTTTACCGGAGCGGGGGGGGGAGATACGCAGTATTTT
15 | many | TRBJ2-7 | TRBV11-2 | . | CASSPRDWPSYEQYF | TGTGCCAGCAGCCCACGGGACTGGCCCTCCTACGAGCAGTACTTC
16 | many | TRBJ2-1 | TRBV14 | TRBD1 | CASSQAGTGSYNEQFF | TGTGCCAGCAGCCAAGCCGGGACAGGGAGCTACAATGAGCAGTTCTTC
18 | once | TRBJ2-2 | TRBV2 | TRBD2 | CASRPLAGGTGSTGELFF | TGTGCCAGCAGGCCACTAGCGGGAGGGACCGGGAGCACCGGGGAGCTGTTTTTT
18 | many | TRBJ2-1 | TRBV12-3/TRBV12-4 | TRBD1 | CASSLALGTDPSYNEQFF | TGTGCCAGCAGTTTAGCCTTGGGGACAGATCCTTCTTACAATGAGCAGTTCTTC
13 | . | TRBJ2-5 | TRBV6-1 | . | CASSRPQSGTQYF | TGTGCCAGCAGTCGACCACAGTCGGGGACCCAGTACTTC
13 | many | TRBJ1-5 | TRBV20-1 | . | CSARITDNQPQHF | TGCAGTGCTAGGATCACAGACAATCAGCCCCAGCATTTT
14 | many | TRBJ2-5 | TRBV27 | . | CASSLFPGGETQYF | TGTGCCAGCAGTTTATTTCCAGGTGGAGAGACCCAGTACTTC
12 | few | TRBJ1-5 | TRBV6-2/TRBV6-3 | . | CASSYSGQPQHF | TGTGCCAGCAGTTACTCGGGTCAGCCCCAGCATTTT
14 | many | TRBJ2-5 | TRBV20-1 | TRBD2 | CSARKREGQETQYF | TGCAGTGCTAGAAAGCGGGAGGGCCAAGAGACCCAGTACTTC
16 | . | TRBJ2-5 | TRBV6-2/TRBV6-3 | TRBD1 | CASSYPLGTGGEVQYF | TGTGCCAGCAGTTACCCCTTGGGGACAGGGGGCGAAGTACAGTACTTC
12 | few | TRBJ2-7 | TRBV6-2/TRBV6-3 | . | CASILSGDEQYF | TGTGCCAGCATACTAAGTGGGGACGAGCAGTACTTC
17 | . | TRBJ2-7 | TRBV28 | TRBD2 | CASSTTMGLAGPYEQYF | TGTGCCAGCAGCACCACAATGGGATTAGCGGGCCCCTACGAGCAGTACTTC
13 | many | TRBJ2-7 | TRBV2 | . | CASSEGPPYEQYF | TGTGCCAGCAGTGAAGGACCTCCGTACGAGCAGTACTTC
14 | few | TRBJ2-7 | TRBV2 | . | CASSERQQSYEQYF | TGTGCCAGCAGTGAAAGACAACAGAGCTACGAGCAGTACTTC
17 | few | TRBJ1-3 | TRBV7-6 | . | CASTPLHGGNPGNTIYF | TGTGCCAGCACCCCCCTTCACGGGGGAAACCCTGGAAACACCATATATTTT
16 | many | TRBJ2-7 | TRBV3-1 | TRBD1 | CASSHTTGAISYEQYF | TGTGCCAGCAGCCATACTACAGGGGCCATCTCCTACGAGCAGTACTTC
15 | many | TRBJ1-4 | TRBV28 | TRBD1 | CASSLGGTGSEKLFF | TGTGCCAGCAGTTTAGGTGGGACAGGGAGTGAAAAACTGTTTTTT
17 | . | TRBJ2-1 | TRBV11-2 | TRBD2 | CASSHSTSGRSYNEQFF | TGTGCCAGCAGCCACAGCACTAGCGGGAGATCCTACAATGAGCAGTTCTTC
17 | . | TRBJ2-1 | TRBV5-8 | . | CASSLARSVDSYNEQFF | TGTGCCAGCAGCTTGGCCAGGTCGGTCGACTCCTACAATGAGCAGTTCTTC
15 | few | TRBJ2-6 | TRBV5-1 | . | CASSFTGNGANVLTF | TGCGCCAGCAGCTTCACAGGAAATGGGGCCAACGTCCTGACTTTC
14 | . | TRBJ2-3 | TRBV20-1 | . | CSAHLPWVGDTQYF | TGCAGTGCTCACCTTCCCTGGGTGGGAGATACGCAGTATTTT
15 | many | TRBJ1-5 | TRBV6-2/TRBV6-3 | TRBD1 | CASSSGVQGNQPQHF | TGTGCCAGCAGTTCGGGCGTACAGGGGAATCAGCCCCAGCATTTT
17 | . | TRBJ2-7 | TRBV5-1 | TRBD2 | CASSLAASGRALYEQYF | TGCGCCAGCAGCTTGGCTGCTAGCGGGAGGGCCTTATACGAGCAGTACTTC
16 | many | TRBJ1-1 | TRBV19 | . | CASSPRTVRARAEAFF | TGTGCCAGTAGTCCCCGTACGGTCCGCGCGAGGGCTGAAGCTTTCTTT
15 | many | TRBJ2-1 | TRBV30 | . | CAWRAGRRGGNEQFF | TGTGCCTGGAGGGCGGGCAGAAGAGGGGGCAATGAGCAGTTCTTC
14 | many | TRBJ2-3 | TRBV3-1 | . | CASSQTGTTDTQYF | TGTGCCAGCAGCCAGACCGGAACCACAGATACGCAGTATTTT
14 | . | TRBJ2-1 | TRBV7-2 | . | CASSHRDRGNEQFF | TGTGCCAGCAGCCATAGGGACCGGGGCAATGAGCAGTTCTTC
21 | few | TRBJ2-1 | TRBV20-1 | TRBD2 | CSARDLFRSLAGAGEYNEQFF | TGCAGTGCTAGAGATCTTTTTCGCAGTCTAGCGGGAGCGGGTGAATACAATGAGCAGTTCTTC
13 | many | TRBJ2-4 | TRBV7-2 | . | CASSSRGMDIQYF | TGTGCCAGCAGCTCCAGGGGTATGGACATTCAGTACTTC
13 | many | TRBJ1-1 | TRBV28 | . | CASSPPGTAEAFF | TGTGCCAGCAGTCCCCCAGGGACCGCTGAAGCTTTCTTT